This paragraph reports one T cell receptor beta chain. This entry belongs to a study of blood T cell repertoires in COVID-19. Study context: Italy, Spain and the United States were the sources of the convalescent and acute COVID-19 samples.

CDR1 and CDR2 (germline): KGHSH, LQKENI. V dropped 2 bases and J dropped 8 bases, with 9 bases sitting between them. The CDR3 has 12 residues. Original handling: Reference gene primers were amplified, and this amplification served to estimate nucleated cell counts. Produced via immunoSEQ multiplex PCR; TCRdb's table is partial and in-frame only. V and J calls and clone size are given by that table; D and trimming were obtained from the DNA. Of just under 45,000 clones detected, over 75% appear once; the ten largest clones hold about 1.2%. The source of this sequence is a woman aged 40 to 55 with acute or convalescent COVID-19. The sequenced sample was peripheral blood. The V gene is TRBV18, the J gene TRBJ1-2; D unresolved. The CDR3 region has the DNA TGTGCCAGCTCACCAACTAACGGGGGCTACACCTTC. Its translation: CASSPTNGGYTF.